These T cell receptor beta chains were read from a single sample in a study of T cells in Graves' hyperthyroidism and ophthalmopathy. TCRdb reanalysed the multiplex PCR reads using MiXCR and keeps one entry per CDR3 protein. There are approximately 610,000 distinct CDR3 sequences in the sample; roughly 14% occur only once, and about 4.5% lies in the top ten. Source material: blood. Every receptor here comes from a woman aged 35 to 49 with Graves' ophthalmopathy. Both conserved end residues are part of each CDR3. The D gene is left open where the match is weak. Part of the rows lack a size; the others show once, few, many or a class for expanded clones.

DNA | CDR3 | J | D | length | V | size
TGTGCTAGTGCCGAAGATTGGGGGGCCCAATTCTACGAGCAGTACTTC | CASAEDWGAQFYEQYF | TRBJ2-7 | - | 16 | TRBV12-5 | -
TGCAGTGCTGTAACGGGGCGGGAGGTCTCCTACGAGCAGTACTTC | CSAVTGREVSYEQYF | TRBJ2-7 | TRBD2 | 15 | TRBV20-1 | few
TGTGCCAGTAGTATATACGGGGGACAGGGTCAGCCCCAGCATTTT | CASSIYGGQGQPQHF | TRBJ1-5 | TRBD1 | 15 | TRBV19 | -
TGTGCCAGCAGGACTAGACAGGGGCTTTTGAGTGGCTACACCTTC | CASRTRQGLLSGYTF | TRBJ1-2 | TRBD1 | 15 | TRBV27 | many
TGTGCCAGCAGTTACTCAGACCTCTCAGGCAGCGAGCAGTACTTC | CASSYSDLSGSEQYF | TRBJ2-7 | - | 15 | TRBV6-5 | many
TGTGCCAGCAGCCCTAGGCCAACGACAGGCACCAGCTCCTACGAGCAGTACTTC | CASSPRPTTGTSSYEQYF | TRBJ2-7 | - | 18 | TRBV11-3 | many
TGCGCCAGCAGCTCGGCGGGACAGGGGGCGTCCGGCTATGGCTACACCTTC | CASSSAGQGASGYGYTF | TRBJ1-2 | TRBD1 | 17 | TRBV5-1 | many
TGTGCCACCGAACCGGGGGTGGCGGGACCCCAAGAGACCCAGTACTTC | CATEPGVAGPQETQYF | TRBJ2-5 | - | 16 | TRBV28 | many
TGCAGTGGACTCAGGGGCCCCTCCACTAATGGCTACACCTTC | CSGLRGPSTNGYTF | TRBJ1-2 | - | 14 | TRBV20-1 | many
TGTGCCAGCAGCTTAGACGTACAGGAGTTACTCTATGGCTACACCTTC | CASSLDVQELLYGYTF | TRBJ1-2 | - | 16 | TRBV7-9 | few
TGTGCCAGCGGGCGGGGGCTAGAGACCCAGTACTTC | CASGRGLETQYF | TRBJ2-5 | - | 12 | TRBV9 | many
TGTGCCACCAGCAGGATGGAGACCCAGTACTTC | CATSRMETQYF | TRBJ2-5 | - | 11 | TRBV15 | many
TGTGCCTGGGAGGGACTAGCGGGAGGCCGGAGCTCCTACGAGCAGTACTTC | CAWEGLAGGRSSYEQYF | TRBJ2-7 | TRBD2 | 17 | TRBV30 | few
TGTGCCAGCAGCCTGGGACCGACTTGGGGGGACATTCAGTACTTC | CASSLGPTWGDIQYF | TRBJ2-4 | - | 15 | TRBV5-6 | few
TGTGCCAGCAGTTTATGGGGGGAGGGTCTGTCCAAGCCCCAGCATTTT | CASSLWGEGLSKPQHF | TRBJ1-5 | - | 16 | TRBV28 | -
TGTGCCAGCAGCTTGGTATACCCCCCCACCTTC | CASSLVYPPTF | TRBJ1-2 | - | 11 | TRBV5-5 | many
TGTGCCACGGGGGACAAGCCCAACCCTACGAAGCAGTACTTC | CATGDKPNPTKQYF | TRBJ2-7 | - | 14 | TRBV27 | many
TGTGCCAGCAGCGCCTGGGGGGAGGTCAATCAGCCCCAGCATTTT | CASSAWGEVNQPQHF | TRBJ1-5 | - | 15 | TRBV9 | many
TGTGCCAGCAGTTCGGACAGCCCCAATCAGCCCCAGCATTTT | CASSSDSPNQPQHF | TRBJ1-5 | - | 14 | TRBV6-5 | -
TGTGCCTGGGAGACTAGTCAGTCCGGGGAGCTGTTTTTT | CAWETSQSGELFF | TRBJ2-2 | - | 13 | TRBV30 | many
TGTGCCAGCAGCTACGGGACAGGGGACTACGAGCAGTACTTC | CASSYGTGDYEQYF | TRBJ2-7 | TRBD1 | 14 | TRBV3-1 | few
TGTGCCATCACCCTGGGGGCGGGAGACGAGCAGTACTTC | CAITLGAGDEQYF | TRBJ2-7 | - | 13 | TRBV10-3 | few
TGCGCCAGCAGCCAGGGACTGGGGCAAGAGACCCAGTACTTC | CASSQGLGQETQYF | TRBJ2-5 | - | 14 | TRBV4-1 | many
TGTGCCAGCAGTTTGCTACAGGTTATGAGCACTGAAGCTTTCTTT | CASSLLQVMSTEAFF | TRBJ1-1 | - | 15 | TRBV12-3/TRBV12-4 | many
TGTGCCAGCAGCTTCCCTAGCGGGAACTCCTACGAGCAGTACTTC | CASSFPSGNSYEQYF | TRBJ2-7 | TRBD2 | 15 | TRBV11-2 | -
TGTGCCAGCAGCTTGGGACAGGGACTAGCCTCTGGGGCCAACGTCCTGACTTTC | CASSLGQGLASGANVLTF | TRBJ2-6 | - | 18 | TRBV12-3/TRBV12-4 | many
TGTGCCAGCAGCTTAGATGCGGGGGCGGCTGAAGCTTTCTTT | CASSLDAGAAEAFF | TRBJ1-1 | - | 14 | TRBV7-9 | -
TGTGCCAGCAGTGGACAGACGGGGGGCGGCGAGCAGTACTTC | CASSGQTGGGEQYF | TRBJ2-7 | - | 14 | TRBV2 | many